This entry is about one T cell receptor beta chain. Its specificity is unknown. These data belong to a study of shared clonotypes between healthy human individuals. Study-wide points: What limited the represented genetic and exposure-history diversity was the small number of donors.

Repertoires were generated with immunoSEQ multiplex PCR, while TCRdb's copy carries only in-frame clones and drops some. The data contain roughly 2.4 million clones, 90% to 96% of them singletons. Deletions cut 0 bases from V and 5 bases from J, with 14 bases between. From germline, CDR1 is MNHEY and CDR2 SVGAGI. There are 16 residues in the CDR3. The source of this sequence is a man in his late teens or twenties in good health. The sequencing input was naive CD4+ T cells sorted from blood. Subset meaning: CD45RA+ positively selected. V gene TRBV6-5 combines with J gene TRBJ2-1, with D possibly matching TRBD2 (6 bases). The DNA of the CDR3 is TGTGCCAGCAGTTACTCTGGGGACTTTACTCACAATGAGCAGTTCTTC. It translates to CASSYSGDFTHNEQFF.